The T cell receptor beta chain described here comes from a study of Ad26.COV2.S vaccination and SARS-CoV-2 variants. Background on the study: In the study, Ad26.COV2.S was injected intramuscularly once, or twice 56 days apart.

On this clone itself: Its matching antigen is unknown.

Study outcomes and limitations: CD8+ and CD4+ T cells specific for spike reportedly responded with substantial breadth after vaccination. The study found higher spike-specific TCR breadth in vaccine than placebo recipients.

Sequenced by immunoSEQ multiplex PCR; TCRdb stores in-frame clones only, minus some. The data hold 350,000 to 550,000 clones, with roughly 89% observed a single time. The CDR3 loop spans 14 amino acids. The ends lost 5 bases at V and 0 bases at J; junction bases unmatched: 3. CDR1 is SGHVS, CDR2 FQNEAQ, per germline. The treatment is: approximately 18 received Ad26.COV2.S at low or high dose, single or two shots; about 5 received placebo; per-sample allocation not given. After the first vaccine or placebo injection, samples were drawn on day 63. Cohort 1b enrolled adults aged 18-55 years in Boston. This receptor was identified in a person aged 18-65 years who received the Ad26.COV2.S COVID-19 vaccine or a placebo. The starting material was peripheral blood, obtained in a trial of Ad26.COV2.S vaccine versus placebo. This chain connects TRBV7-8 to TRBJ1-1; the match to TRBD1 covers 7 bases. CDR3 residues: CASSNRGLNTEAFF. CDR3 sequence (DNA): TGTGCCAGCAGCAACAGGGGATTGAACACTGAAGCTTTCTTT.